These 3 T cell receptor beta chains share one sample of origin, sequenced in a study of T cell repertoires in cytomegalovirus infection. A single record per CDR3 protein comes from TCRdb applying MiXCR to the reads. The sample has 150,000 to 200,000 distinct CDR3 sequences; roughly 28% are singletons. Sequenced: PBMCs. Every receptor here comes from a human donor in good health (CMV status not recorded). Some clones in this sample may be carry-over from other donors' samples.

The CDR3 loop is CSASGLAGDNEQFF. The CDR3 bases are TGCAGTGCTAGTGGGCTAGCGGGGGACAATGAGCAGTTCTTC. The rearrangement uses TRBV20-1 and TRBJ2-1, with 10 bases lining up with TRBD2. Germline values: CDR1 DFQATT, CDR2 SNEGSKA (reference sequence). The CDR3 runs to 14 residues. J was trimmed by 5 bases and V by 3 bases; bases with no gene match: 4.

J is TRBJ1-1 and V is TRBV10-2; D unclear. Trimming took off 10 bases at V and 2 bases at J, with 11 bases between the two ends. The CDR3 has 12 residues. Looked up from germline, CDR1 is WSHSY and CDR2 is SAAADI. CDR3 sequence reads: CATTWGNTEAFF. For the CDR3, the DNA is TGCGCCACCACATGGGGAAACACTGAAGCTTTCTTT.

The chain recombines TRBV4-3 with TRBJ1-1; D is undetermined. This CDR3 is 13 amino acids long. Looked up from germline, CDR1 is LGHNA and CDR2 is YSLEER. The V end lost 0 bases, the J end lost 1 base, and 3 bases lay between the germline ends. Here the CDR3 reads CASSQDGNTEAFF. The DNA of the CDR3 is TGCGCCAGCAGCCAAGATGGGAACACTGAAGCTTTCTTT.